This T cell receptor beta chain emerged from a study of shared clonotypes between healthy human individuals. TCRdb's copy holds only in-frame clones and misses some; the assay was immunoSEQ multiplex PCR. The sample holds over 1.4 million clones, roughly 96% seen once. Germline V CDR1 and CDR2: MNHNS, SASEGT. The CDR3 length is 14 residues. J lost 8 bases, V lost 5 bases, and 5 bases had no gene match. Sequenced input: naive CD4+ T cells sorted from blood. The subset: CD45RA+ positively selected. The source is a man aged 30 to 39 in good health. The V and J genes are TRBV6-1 and TRBJ2-1, with 11 bases matching TRBD2. CDR3 sequence reads: CASSSLAGAYEQFF. In DNA form, the CDR3 reads TGTGCCAGCAGTTCACTAGCGGGAGCCTATGAGCAGTTCTTC.